Listed here are 8 T cell receptor beta chains from one sample, sequenced in a study of CD8+ T cells in alopecia areata. Once RNA had been extracted, it was reverse transcribed into cDNA to act as the sequencing template. Profiled with immunoSEQ multiplex PCR; TCRdb holds only in-frame clones, not every one. Altogether over 15,000 clones were found in the sample, and no singletons occur. On the basis of CD4, CD8alpha, NKG2D, NKG2ACE and other markers, pooled cutaneous lymph node cells were sorted. Sample: CD8+ T cells sorted from a lymph node. The source of these receptors is a C3H/HeJ mouse with alopecia areata. Strain haplotype (MHC): H2-k.

This clone showed up many times. Here the gene names and germline are mouse. The observed sequence ends 4 residues before the CDR3 terminus, with the missing tail filled in from the germline J gene. The genes are TRBV2 and TRBJ2-1; TRBD2 aligns across 8 bases. V dropped 0 bases and J dropped 4; count of bases not matched to a gene: 2. This CDR3 has 15 residues. Per the germline V gene, CDR1 is LGHNA and CDR2 is YSYQKL. The CDR3 loop reads CASSQDTGGYAEQFF. The CDR3 DNA, read in part, is TGTGCCAGCAGCCAAGATACTGGGGGATATGCT.

This clone has at least ten counts. Any gene name here is a mouse gene name. The read is 4 residues too short to cover the CDR3 end, so that end is filled in from the germline J gene. This chain uses TRBV1 with TRBJ2-1, with a tentative D call TRBD1 (6 bases). CDR1 NSQYPW and CDR2 LRSPGD come from the germline V gene (reference sequence). Trimming took 1 base from V and 2 from J, leaving 9 bases between them. The CDR3 covers 15 residues. Partial CDR3 DNA: TGCACCTGCAGTGCAGGGGACAAATACTATGCT. Encoded protein: CTCSAGDKYYA. The entire CDR3 is CTCSAGDKYYAEQFF. Full variable domain (outside the CDR3, taken from reference TRBV1 and TRBJ2-1): VTLLEQNPRWRLVPRGQAVNLRCILKNSQYPWMSWYQQDLQKQLQWLFTLRSPGDKEVKSLPGADYLATRVTDTELRLQVANMSQGRTLYCTCSAGDKYYAEQFFGPGTRLTVL.

This clone was found many times. Mouse gene names apply. The read ends 4 residues before the CDR3 terminus; that terminus is restored from the germline J gene. This rearrangement joins TRBV19 to TRBJ2-1; 11 bases align to TRBD2. The length of the CDR3 is 14 residues. The germline V gene has CDR1 FNHDT and CDR2 SITEND (reference sequence). Partial CDR3 DNA: TGTGCCAGCACCACTGGGGGGGCGCGGGCT. Protein sequence: CASTTGGARA. The whole CDR3 sequence is CASTTGGARAEQFF.

This clone was observed a few times. TCRdb's protein does not match the DNA translation at residue 11; the protein provided is translated from the DNA. The genes are named according to mouse. CDR3 DNA, as far as it was read: TGTGCCAGCAGTGAAGAACAAAATAATTCGCCC. It codes for CASSEEQNNSP. The complete CDR3 sequence is CASSEEQNNSPLYF. V is TRBV13-3 and J is TRBJ1-6; D is uncertain. The read comes to an end 3 residues before the CDR3 does, leaving the germline J gene to fill in the end. TRBJ1-6 is known as an ORF, though its function is uncertain. CDR3 length: 14 residues. The germline V gene has CDR1 NNHDY and CDR2 SYVADS. Trimming left V 2 bases short and J 5 bases short, with 8 bases between.

Many counts were recorded for this clone. Mouse gene names and germline throughout. The sequenced CDR3 bases are TGCACCTGCAGTGCAGATCCGGGACAGGCGGACGAA. It is translated as CTCSADPGQADE. The complete CDR3 protein is CTCSADPGQADERLFF. V is TRBV1 and J is TRBJ1-4, with 8 bases lining up with TRBD1. The sequenced fragment ends 4 residues before the CDR3 boundary, so the rest is inferred from the germline J gene. Unmatched junction bases numbered 6, after V lost 0 bases and J lost 6 bases. Germline V gene lookup returns CDR1 NSQYPW and CDR2 LRSPGD (reference sequence). The CDR3 length is 16 residues.

This clone was detected a few times. Gene names are the mouse ones. The DNA read from the CDR3 is TGTGCCAGCAGTGATGGGACAGGGGGCCCCGAA. It encodes CASSDGTGGPE. The complete CDR3 reads CASSDGTGGPERLFF. The V gene is TRBV13-3, the J gene TRBJ1-4, with 11 bases aligning to TRBD1. Sequencing ends 4 residues short of the CDR3 end; the germline J gene provides the rest. Germline V gene lookup returns CDR1 NNHDY and CDR2 SYVADS. The CDR3 runs 15 residues.

This clone was counted at least ten times. Any gene name here is a mouse gene name. The sequence runs out 4 residues before the end of the CDR3; the remainder is reconstructed from the germline J gene. This chain connects TRBV13-3 to TRBJ2-1, with TRBD1 matching over 10 bases. Germline-derived CDR1 and CDR2 are NNHDY and SYVADS. This CDR3 has 14 amino acids. Unmatched junction bases numbered 3, after V lost 5 bases and J lost 4 bases. The CDR3 spells CASRADRGYAEQFF. The CDR3 bases that were read are TGTGCCAGCAGGGCGGACAGGGGGTATGCT.

This clone was counted ten times or more. Genes and germline come from the mouse. The read falls 4 residues short of the CDR3 end, and the missing part is taken from the germline J gene. The chain is built from TRBV13-3 and TRBJ2-1; D is ambiguous. CDR1 is NNHDY and CDR2 is SYVADS in the germline V gene. This CDR3 comprises 14 residues. V gave up 5 bases and J gave up 0 bases, with 9 bases separating them. The CDR3 bases that were read are TGTGCCAGCAGAGACAAATATAACTATGCT. Translated: CASRDKYNYA. The full CDR3 protein reads CASRDKYNYAEQFF.